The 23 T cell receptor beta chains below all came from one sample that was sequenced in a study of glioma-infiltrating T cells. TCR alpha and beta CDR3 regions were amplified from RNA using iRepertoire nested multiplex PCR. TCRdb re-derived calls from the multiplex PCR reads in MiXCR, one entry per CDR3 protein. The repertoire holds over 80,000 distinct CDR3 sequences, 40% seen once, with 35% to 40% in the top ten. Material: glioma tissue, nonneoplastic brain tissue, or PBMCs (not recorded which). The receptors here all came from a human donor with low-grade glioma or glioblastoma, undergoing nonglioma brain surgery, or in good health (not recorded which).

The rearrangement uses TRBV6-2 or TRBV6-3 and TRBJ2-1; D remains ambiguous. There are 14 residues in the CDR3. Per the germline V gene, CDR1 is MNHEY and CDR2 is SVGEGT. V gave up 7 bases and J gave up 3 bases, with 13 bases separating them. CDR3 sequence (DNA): TGTGCCAGCATGTCATCAGGACGCTACAATGAGCAGTTCTTC. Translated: CASMSSGRYNEQFF.

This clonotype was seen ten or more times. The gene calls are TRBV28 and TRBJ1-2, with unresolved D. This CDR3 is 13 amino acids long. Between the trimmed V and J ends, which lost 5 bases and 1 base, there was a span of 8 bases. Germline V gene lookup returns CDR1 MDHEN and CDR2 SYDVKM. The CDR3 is CASSRSLNYGYTF. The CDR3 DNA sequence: TGTGCCAGCAGTCGTTCGCTTAACTATGGCTACACCTTC.

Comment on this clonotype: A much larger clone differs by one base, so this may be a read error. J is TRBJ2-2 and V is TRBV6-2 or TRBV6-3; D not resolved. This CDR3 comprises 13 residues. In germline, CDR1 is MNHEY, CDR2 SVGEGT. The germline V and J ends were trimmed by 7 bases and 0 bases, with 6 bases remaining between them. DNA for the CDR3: TGTGCCAGCACAAGGCCGAACACCGGGGAGCTGTTTTTT. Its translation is CASTRPNTGELFF.

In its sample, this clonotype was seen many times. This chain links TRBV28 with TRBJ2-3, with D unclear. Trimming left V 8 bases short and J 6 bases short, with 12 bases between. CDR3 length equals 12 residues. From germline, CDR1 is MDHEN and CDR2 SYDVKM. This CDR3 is CASREMGDTQYF. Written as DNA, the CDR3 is TGTGCCAGCCGAGAAATGGGGGATACGCAGTATTTT. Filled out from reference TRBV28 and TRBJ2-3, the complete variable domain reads DVKVTQSSRYLVKRTGEKVFLECVQDMDHENMFWYRQDPGLGLRLIYFSYDVKMKEKGDIPEGYSVSREKKERFSLILESASTNQTSMYLCASREMGDTQYFGPGTRLTVL.

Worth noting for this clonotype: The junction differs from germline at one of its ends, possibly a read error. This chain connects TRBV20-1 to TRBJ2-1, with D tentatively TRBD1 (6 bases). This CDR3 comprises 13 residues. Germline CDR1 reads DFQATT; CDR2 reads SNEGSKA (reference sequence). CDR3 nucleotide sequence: TGCAGTGTTAGAGATTCCAGGGGAGAGACCCAGTTCTTC. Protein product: CSVRDSRGETQFF.

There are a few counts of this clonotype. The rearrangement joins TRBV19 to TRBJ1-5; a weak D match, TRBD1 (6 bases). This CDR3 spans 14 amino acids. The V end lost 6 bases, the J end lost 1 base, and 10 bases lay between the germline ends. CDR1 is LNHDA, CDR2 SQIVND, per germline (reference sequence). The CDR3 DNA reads TGTGCCAGTAGGGGGGGCTCAAGCAATCAGCCCCAGCATTTT. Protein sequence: CASRGGSSNQPQHF. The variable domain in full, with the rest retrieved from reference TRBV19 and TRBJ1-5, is DGGITQSPKYLFRKEGQNVTLSCEQNLNHDAMYWYRQDPGQGLRLIYYSQIVNDFQKGDIAEGYSVSREKKESFPLTVTSAQKNPTAFYLCASRGGSSNQPQHFGDGTRLSIL.

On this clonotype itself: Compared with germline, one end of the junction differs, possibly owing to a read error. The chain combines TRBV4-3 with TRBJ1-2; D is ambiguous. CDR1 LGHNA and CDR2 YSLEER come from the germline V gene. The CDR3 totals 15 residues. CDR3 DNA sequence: TGCGCCAGCCGCCAAGTCGTTTCGAGGATCTATGGCTACACCTTC. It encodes CASRQVVSRIYGYTF.

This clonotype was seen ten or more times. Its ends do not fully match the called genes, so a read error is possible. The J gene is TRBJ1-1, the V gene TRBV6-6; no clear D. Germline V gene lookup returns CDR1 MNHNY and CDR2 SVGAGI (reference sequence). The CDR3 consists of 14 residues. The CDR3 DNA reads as TGTGCCGGCAGTTACTCGTTAGGGAACACTGAAGCTTTCTTT. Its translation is CAGSYSLGNTEAFF.

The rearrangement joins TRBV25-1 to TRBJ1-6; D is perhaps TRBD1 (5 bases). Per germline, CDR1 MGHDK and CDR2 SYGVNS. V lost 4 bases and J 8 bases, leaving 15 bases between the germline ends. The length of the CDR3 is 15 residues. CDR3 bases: TGTGCCAGCAGTGGATATAAAGGGGATGATTCACCCCTCCACTTT. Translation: CASSGYKGDDSPLHF.

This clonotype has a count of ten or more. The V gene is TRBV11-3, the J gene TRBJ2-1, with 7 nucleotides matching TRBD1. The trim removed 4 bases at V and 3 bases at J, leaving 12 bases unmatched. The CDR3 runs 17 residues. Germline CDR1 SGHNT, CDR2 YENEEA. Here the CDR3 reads CASSSDLGQEYYNEQFF. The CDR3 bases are TGTGCCAGCAGCTCGGACTTAGGACAGGAATACTACAATGAGCAGTTCTTC.

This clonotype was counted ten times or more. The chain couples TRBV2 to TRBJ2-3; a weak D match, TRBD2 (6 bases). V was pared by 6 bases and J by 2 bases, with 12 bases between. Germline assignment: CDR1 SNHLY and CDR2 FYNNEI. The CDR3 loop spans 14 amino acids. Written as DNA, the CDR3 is TGTGCCAGCAGACAGCGGGCTAACACAGATACGCAGTATTTT. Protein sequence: CASRQRANTDTQYF.

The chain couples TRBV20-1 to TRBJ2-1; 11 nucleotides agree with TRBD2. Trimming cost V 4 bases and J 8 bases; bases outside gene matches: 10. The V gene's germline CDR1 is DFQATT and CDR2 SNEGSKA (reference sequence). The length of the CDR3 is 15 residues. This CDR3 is CSATRLAGGPDEQFF. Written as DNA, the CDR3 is TGCAGTGCTACGAGATTAGCGGGAGGGCCCGATGAGCAGTTCTTC.

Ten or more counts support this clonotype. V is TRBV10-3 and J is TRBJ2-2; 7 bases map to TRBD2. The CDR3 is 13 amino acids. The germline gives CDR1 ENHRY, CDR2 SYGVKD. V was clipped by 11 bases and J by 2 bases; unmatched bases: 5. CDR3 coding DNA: TGTGCCTCTAGCGGTTTTAACACCGGGGAGCTGTTTTTT. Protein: CASSGFNTGELFF.

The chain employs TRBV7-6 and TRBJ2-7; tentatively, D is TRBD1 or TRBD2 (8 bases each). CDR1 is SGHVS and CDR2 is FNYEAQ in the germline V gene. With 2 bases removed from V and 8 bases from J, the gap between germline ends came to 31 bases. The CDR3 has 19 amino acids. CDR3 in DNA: TGTGCCAGCAGCTTACTGGTGGTCAGTAGCGGGACAGGTCAAGTCCAGCAGTACTTC. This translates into CASSLLVVSSGTGQVQQYF. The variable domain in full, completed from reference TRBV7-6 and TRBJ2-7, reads GAGVSQSPRYKVTKRGQDVALRCDPISGHVSLYWYRQALGQGPEFLTYFNYEAQQDKSGLPNDRFSAERPEGSISTLTIQRTEQRDSAMYRCASSLLVVSSGTGQVQQYFGPGTRLTVT.

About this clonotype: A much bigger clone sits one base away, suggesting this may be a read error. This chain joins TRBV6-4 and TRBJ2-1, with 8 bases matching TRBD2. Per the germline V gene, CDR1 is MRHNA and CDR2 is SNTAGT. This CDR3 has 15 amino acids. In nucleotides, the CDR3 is TGTGCCAGCATAGGGACGGGAGGGGATAATAATGAGCGGTTCTTC. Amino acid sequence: CASIGTGGDNNERFF.

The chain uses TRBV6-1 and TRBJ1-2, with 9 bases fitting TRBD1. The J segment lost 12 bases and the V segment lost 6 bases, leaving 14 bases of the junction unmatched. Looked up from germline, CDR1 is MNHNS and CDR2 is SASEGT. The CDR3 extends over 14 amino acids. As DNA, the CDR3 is TGTGCCAGCAGGGGGACAGGGATAAACTATGTCCACACCTTC. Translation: CASRGTGINYVHTF.

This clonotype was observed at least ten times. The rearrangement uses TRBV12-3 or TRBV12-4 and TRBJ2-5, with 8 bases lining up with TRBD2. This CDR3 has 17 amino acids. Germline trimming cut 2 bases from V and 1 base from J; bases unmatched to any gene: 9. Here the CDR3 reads CASSLQSSAGGQETQYF. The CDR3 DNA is TGTGCCAGCAGTTTACAAAGTTCGGCGGGGGGCCAAGAGACCCAGTACTTC.

In DNA, the CDR3 is TGTGCCAGCAGTCCACGGACAGGGAACACTGAAGCTTTCTTT. Translating it yields CASSPRTGNTEAFF. The chain uses TRBV27 and TRBJ1-1, with 7 bases identical to TRBD1. Germline-derived CDR1 and CDR2 are MNHEY and SMNVEV (reference sequence). Germline trimming cut 5 bases from V and 1 base from J; bases unmatched to any gene: 4. The CDR3 has 14 residues.

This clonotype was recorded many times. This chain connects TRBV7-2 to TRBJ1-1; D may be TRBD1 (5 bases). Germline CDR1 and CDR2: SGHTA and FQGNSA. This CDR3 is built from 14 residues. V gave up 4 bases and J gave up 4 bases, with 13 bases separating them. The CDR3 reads CASSSRGEGTEAFF. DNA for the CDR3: TGTGCCAGCAGCTCGAGAGGGGAAGGCACTGAAGCTTTCTTT.

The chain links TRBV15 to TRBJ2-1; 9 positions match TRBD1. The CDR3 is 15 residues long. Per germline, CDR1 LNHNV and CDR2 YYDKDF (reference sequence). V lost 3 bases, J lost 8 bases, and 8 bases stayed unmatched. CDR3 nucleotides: TGTGCCACCAGCAGGGCCGGGACAGGGATCGATGAGCAGTTCTTC. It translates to CATSRAGTGIDEQFF.

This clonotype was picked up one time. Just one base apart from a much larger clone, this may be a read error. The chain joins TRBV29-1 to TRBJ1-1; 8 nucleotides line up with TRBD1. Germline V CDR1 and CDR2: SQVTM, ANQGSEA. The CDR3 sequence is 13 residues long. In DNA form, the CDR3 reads TGCAGCGTTGGCCTTTCAGGGGGCACTGAAGCTTTATTT. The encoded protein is CSVGLSGGTEALF. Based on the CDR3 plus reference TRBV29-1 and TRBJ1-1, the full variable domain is SAVISQKPSRDICQRGTSLTIQCQVDSQVTMMFWYRQQPGQSLTLIATANQGSEATYESGFVIDKFPISRPNLTFSTLTVSNMSPEDSSIYLCSVGLSGGTEALFGQGTRLTVV.

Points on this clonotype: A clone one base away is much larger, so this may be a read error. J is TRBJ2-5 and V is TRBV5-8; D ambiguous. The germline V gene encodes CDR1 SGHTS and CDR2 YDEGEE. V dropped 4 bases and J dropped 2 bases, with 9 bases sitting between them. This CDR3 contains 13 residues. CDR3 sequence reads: CASSNDGQETQYF. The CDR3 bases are TGTGCCAGCAGCAATGACGGGCAAGAGACCCAGTACTTC.

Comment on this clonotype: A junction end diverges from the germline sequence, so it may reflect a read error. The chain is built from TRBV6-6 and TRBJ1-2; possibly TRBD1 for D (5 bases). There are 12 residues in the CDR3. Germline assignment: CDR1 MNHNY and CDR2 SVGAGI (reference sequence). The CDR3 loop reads CATRDGHYSYTF. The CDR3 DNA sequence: TGTGCCACTAGAGACGGACACTATAGCTACACCTTT.